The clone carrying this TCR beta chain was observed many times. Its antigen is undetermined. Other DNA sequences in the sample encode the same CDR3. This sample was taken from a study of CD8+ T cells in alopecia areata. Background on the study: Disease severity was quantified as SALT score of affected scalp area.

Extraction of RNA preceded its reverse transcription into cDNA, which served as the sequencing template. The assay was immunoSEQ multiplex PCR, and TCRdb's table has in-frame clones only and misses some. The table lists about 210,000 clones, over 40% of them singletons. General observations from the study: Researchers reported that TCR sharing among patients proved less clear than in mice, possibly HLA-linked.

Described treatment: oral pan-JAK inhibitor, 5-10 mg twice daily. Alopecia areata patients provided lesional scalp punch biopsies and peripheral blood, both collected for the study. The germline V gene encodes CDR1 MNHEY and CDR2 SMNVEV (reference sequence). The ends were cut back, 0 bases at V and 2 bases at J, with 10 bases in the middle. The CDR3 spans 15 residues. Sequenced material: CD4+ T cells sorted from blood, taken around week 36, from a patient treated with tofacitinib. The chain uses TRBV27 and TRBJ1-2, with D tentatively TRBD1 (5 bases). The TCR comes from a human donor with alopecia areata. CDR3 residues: CASSLSPRVNYGYTF. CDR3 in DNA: TGTGCCAGCAGTTTATCACCCAGGGTAAACTATGGCTACACCTTC.